This T cell receptor (beta chain) was identified in a study of blood T cell repertoires in COVID-19. As for the study in general: Acute and convalescent COVID-19 specimens originated in the United States, Italy and Spain. From T cells, B-cell-depleted T cells, or PBMCs came the material, which was cDNA or gDNA.

Under the authors' procedure: Estimates of nucleated cell counts were drawn from the amplification of reference gene primers. Profiled with immunoSEQ multiplex PCR; TCRdb holds only in-frame clones, not every one. The V and J calls and clone size come from that table; D and trimming were worked out from the DNA. Of 200,000 to 250,000 clones listed, about four fifths were seen once; the top ten hold roughly 2.4%. The CDR3 length is 16 residues. Germline V lookup: CDR1 MDHEN, CDR2 SYDVKM. V was trimmed by 6 bases and J by 2 bases, leaving 19 bases between them. The TCR originated in an older woman with acute or convalescent COVID-19. Sequencing was performed on peripheral blood. This chain uses TRBV28 with TRBJ1-2, with D possibly TRBD1 on 5 matching bases. CDR3: CASSSVGAGLNYGYTF. Written as DNA, the CDR3 is TGTGCCAGCAGCTCGGTTGGGGCGGGACTGAACTATGGCTACACCTTC.